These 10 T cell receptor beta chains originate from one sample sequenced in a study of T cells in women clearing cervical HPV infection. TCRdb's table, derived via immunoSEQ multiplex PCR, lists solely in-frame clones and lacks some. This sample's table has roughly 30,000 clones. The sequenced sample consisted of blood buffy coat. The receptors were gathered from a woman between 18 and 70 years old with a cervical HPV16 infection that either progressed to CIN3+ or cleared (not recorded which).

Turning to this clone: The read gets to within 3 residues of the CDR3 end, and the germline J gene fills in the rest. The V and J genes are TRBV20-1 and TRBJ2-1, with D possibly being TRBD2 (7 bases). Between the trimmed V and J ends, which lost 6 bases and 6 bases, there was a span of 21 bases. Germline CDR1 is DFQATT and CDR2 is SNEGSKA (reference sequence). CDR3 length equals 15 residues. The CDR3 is CSALPRRGGANEQFF. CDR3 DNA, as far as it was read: TGCAGTGCCCTCCCCAGGAGGGGGGGGGCCAATGAG.

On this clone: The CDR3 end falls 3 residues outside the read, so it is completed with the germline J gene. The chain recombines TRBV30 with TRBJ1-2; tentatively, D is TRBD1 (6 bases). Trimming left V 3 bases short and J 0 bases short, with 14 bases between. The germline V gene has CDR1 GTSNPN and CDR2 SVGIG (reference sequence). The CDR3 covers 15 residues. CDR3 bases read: TGTGCCTGGAGCTTAGGGGACACAGCTAACTATGGC. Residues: CAWSLGDTANYG. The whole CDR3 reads CAWSLGDTANYGYTF.

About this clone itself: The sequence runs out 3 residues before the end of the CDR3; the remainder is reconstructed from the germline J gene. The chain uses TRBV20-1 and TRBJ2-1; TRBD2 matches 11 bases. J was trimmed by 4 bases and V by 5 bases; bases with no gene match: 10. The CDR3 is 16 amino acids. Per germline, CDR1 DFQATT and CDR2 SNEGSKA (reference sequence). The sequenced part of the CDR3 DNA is TGCAGTGCTCTCCCGGTCGCTAGCGGGGGGTACAATGAG. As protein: CSALPVASGGYNE. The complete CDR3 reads CSALPVASGGYNEQFF.

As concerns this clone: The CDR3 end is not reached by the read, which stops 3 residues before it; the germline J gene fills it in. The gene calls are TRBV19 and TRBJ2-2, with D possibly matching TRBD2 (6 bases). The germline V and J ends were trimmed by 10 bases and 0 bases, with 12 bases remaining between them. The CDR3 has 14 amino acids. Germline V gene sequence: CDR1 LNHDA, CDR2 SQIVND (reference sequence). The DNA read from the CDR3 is TGTGCCACTACACGGGACTCGAACACCGGGGAG. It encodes CATTRDSNTGE. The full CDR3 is CATTRDSNTGELFF.

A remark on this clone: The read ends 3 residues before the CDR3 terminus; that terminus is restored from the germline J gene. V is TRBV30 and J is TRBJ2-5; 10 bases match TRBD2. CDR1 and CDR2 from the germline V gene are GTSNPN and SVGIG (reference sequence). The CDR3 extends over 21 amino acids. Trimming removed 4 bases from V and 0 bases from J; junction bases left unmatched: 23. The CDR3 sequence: CAWTSTPWTGLAGENQETQYF. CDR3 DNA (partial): TGTGCCTGGACCTCGACTCCCTGGACTGGGCTAGCGGGGGAGAACCAAGAGACC.

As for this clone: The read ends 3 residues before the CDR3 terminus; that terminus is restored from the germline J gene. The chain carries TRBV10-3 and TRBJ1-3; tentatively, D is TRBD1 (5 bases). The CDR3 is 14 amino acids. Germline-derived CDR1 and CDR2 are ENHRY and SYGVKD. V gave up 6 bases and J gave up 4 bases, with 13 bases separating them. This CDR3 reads CAIRLGGSGNTIYF. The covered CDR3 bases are TGTGCCATCAGGCTGGGGGGGTCCGGAAACACC.

The covered CDR3 bases are TGTGCCAGCAGCTTGGAGGTATCCTACGAG. This encodes CASSLEVSYE. The CDR3 in full is CASSLEVSYEQYF. The rearrangement uses TRBV5-5 and TRBJ2-7; D unclear. The sequenced fragment ends 3 residues before the CDR3 boundary, so the rest is inferred from the germline J gene. Trimming removed 0 bases at V and 1 base at J, with 5 bases between. The CDR3 is made up of 13 amino acids. The germline V gene encodes CDR1 SGHKS and CDR2 YYEKEE (reference sequence).

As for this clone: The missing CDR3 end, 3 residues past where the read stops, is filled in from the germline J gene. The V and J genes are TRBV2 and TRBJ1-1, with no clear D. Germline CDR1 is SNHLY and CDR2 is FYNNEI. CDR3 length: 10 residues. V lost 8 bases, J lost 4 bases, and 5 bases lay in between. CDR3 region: CASAGTEAFF. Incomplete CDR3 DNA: TGTGCCAGCGCCGGCACTGAA.

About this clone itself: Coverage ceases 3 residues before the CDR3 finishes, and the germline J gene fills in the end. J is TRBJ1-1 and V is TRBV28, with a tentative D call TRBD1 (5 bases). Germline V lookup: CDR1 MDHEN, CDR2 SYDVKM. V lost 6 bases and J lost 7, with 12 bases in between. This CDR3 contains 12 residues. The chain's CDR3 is CASSPWGVEAFF. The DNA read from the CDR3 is TGTGCCAGCAGCCCCTGGGGGGTTGAA. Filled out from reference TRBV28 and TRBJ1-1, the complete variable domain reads DVKVTQSSRYLVKRTGEKVFLECVQDMDHENMFWYRQDPGLGLRLIYFSYDVKMKEKGDIPEGYSVSREKKERFSLILESASTNQTSMYLCASSPWGVEAFFGQGTRLTVV.

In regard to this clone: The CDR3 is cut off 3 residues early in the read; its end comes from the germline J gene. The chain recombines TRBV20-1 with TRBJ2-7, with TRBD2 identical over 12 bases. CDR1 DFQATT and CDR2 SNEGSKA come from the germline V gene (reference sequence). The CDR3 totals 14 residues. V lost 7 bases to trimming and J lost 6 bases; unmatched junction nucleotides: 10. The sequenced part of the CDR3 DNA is TGCAGTGTTCCTAGCGGGGGGGCATCGCTCGAG. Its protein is CSVPSGGASLE. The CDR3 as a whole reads CSVPSGGASLEQYF.